This TCR beta chain is from a study of vaccination and CD4 T cells after COVID-19. The wider study: Cellular stimulation was performed using overlapping spike peptides derived from SARS-CoV-2, HCoV-NL63, HCoV-OC43 and HCoV-229E.

The Oncomine TCR Beta short-read assay was what sequenced the DNA obtained from cultured CD4+ T cells. Once CD4+ T cells had been cultured, genomic DNA was extracted from them. TCRdb fed the PCR reads into MiXCR, producing one record per CDR3 protein. The sample carries about 27,000 distinct CDR3 sequences, about 60% recorded once. As to this clonotype: Its antigen is unidentified.

V lost 5 bases and J lost 7; bases outside the gene matches: 2. CDR3 length: 12 residues. Treatment denoted: approximately nine-day PBMC culture with coronavirus spike peptide pools or control peptides (ViraFEST assay). The ViraFEST method relied on peptide pools to expand antigen-specific T cells, followed by TCR sequencing. Culture conditions combined more than 1.5 million PBMCs per well with 9.5 to 10 IU/ml IL-2 and roughly 10 ug/ml peptide pools. This receptor was identified in a human donor who received a COVID-19 vaccine. The material was CD4+ T cells from blood, cultured in vitro, obtained after SARS-CoV-2 vaccination. The chain uses TRBV12-3 or TRBV12-4 and TRBJ1-5; 7 bases line up with TRBD1. The CDR3 here is CASSQGGQPQHF. CDR3 sequence (DNA): TGTGCCAGCAGTCAGGGGGGACAGCCCCAGCATTTT.